The subject of this entry is one TCR beta chain. Its antigen is still unknown. Looked up from germline, CDR1 is SGHKS and CDR2 is YYEKEE (reference sequence). V was pared by 0 bases and J by 7 bases, with 16 bases between. The CDR3 is made up of 15 amino acids. PCR used 60 Vbeta primers and 13 Jbeta primers. Repertoires were generated with immunoSEQ multiplex PCR, while TCRdb's copy carries only in-frame clones and drops some. Of around 140,000 clones in the sample, 60% to 85% were seen once. The sample belongs to a study of cytomegalovirus exposure and HLA in healthy donors. Overall study results and limits: In a later analysis, TCR association rates varied by HLA locus: DRB1 most, HLA-C fewest.

The TCR sequence derives from a woman younger than 30 in good health and CMV-seronegative. This rearrangement joins TRBV5-5 to TRBJ1-2; no definite D call. Sequenced input: PBMCs. The CDR3 reads CASSLVPAAAPGYTF. In DNA form, the CDR3 reads TGTGCCAGCAGCTTGGTCCCGGCGGCGGCCCCTGGCTACACCTTC.